These T cell receptor beta chains were read from a single sample in a study of cytomegalovirus exposure and HLA in healthy donors. Sequencing was performed with immunoSEQ multiplex PCR; in TCRdb, only in-frame clones are kept and a portion is missing. Found here are around 93,000 clones, roughly 60% of them singletons; the top ten hold 5.9%. The material sequenced was PBMCs. The receptors originated from a boy between 10 and 17 years old in good health and CMV-seropositive. The CDR3 runs from the conserved cysteine through the conserved F or W. Fields, in order: V gene, J gene, clone size, CDR3 length, D gene, CDR3 protein, CDR3 DNA. The D gene is left open where the match is weak. The size entry is marked missing in some rows and otherwise reads once, few, many or a size class.

v_gene: TRBV29-1; j_gene: TRBJ2-1; abundance: few; len: 11; d_gene: .; CDR3aa: CSALTPGGGFF; CDR3nt: TGCAGCGCTTTAACTCCCGGCGGTGGGTTCTTC
v_gene: TRBV5-1; j_gene: TRBJ2-7; abundance: once; len: 14; d_gene: TRBD2; CDR3aa: CASSLTGGPYEQYF; CDR3nt: TGCGCCAGCAGCTTGACGGGGGGGCCTTACGAGCAGTACTTC
v_gene: TRBV4-3; j_gene: TRBJ2-1; abundance: .; len: 13; d_gene: TRBD1; CDR3aa: CASSQQGANEQFF; CDR3nt: TGCGCCAGCAGCCAGCAGGGGGCTAACGAGCAGTTCTTC
v_gene: TRBV11-2; j_gene: TRBJ2-1; abundance: few; len: 14; d_gene: .; CDR3aa: CASSLDRPGDEQFF; CDR3nt: TGTGCCAGCAGCTTAGACCGCCCAGGGGATGAGCAGTTCTTC
v_gene: TRBV5-1; j_gene: TRBJ2-1; abundance: .; len: 16; d_gene: TRBD1; CDR3aa: CASSSGGTGPRNEQFF; CDR3nt: TGCGCCAGCAGCTCAGGGGGGACAGGGCCCAGAAATGAGCAGTTCTTC
v_gene: TRBV5-6; j_gene: TRBJ2-5; abundance: few; len: 14; d_gene: .; CDR3aa: CASSQTTGGETQYF; CDR3nt: TGTGCCAGCAGCCAAACGACAGGCGGAGAGACCCAGTACTTC
v_gene: TRBV5-6; j_gene: TRBJ1-1; abundance: .; len: 14; d_gene: TRBD1; CDR3aa: CASSSGQGNTEAFF; CDR3nt: TGTGCCAGCAGCTCCGGACAGGGGAACACTGAAGCTTTCTTT
v_gene: TRBV5-6; j_gene: TRBJ1-2; abundance: .; len: 13; d_gene: .; CDR3aa: CASSLERGYGYTF; CDR3nt: TGTGCCAGCAGCTTGGAGCGGGGCTATGGCTACACCTTC
v_gene: TRBV2; j_gene: TRBJ1-2; abundance: .; len: 14; d_gene: .; CDR3aa: CASSEAGVFYGYTF; CDR3nt: TGTGCCAGCAGTGAAGCGGGCGTCTTCTATGGCTACACCTTC
v_gene: TRBV28; j_gene: TRBJ1-2; abundance: .; len: 14; d_gene: .; CDR3aa: CASTTRGRADGYTF; CDR3nt: TGTGCCAGCACGACCCGCGGGAGGGCCGATGGCTACACCTTC
v_gene: TRBV29-1; j_gene: TRBJ2-1; abundance: .; len: 14; d_gene: .; CDR3aa: CSVVGGGLGNEQFF; CDR3nt: TGCAGCGTTGTAGGGGGGGGGTTAGGGAATGAGCAGTTCTTC
v_gene: TRBV7-9; j_gene: TRBJ1-4; abundance: .; len: 16; d_gene: TRBD1; CDR3aa: CSSSPDRDPTNEKLFF; CDR3nt: TGTTCCAGCAGCCCGGACAGGGATCCAACTAATGAAAAACTGTTTTTT
v_gene: TRBV19; j_gene: TRBJ1-1; abundance: .; len: 14; d_gene: .; CDR3aa: CASSIGQLNTEAFF; CDR3nt: TGTGCCAGTAGTATAGGGCAACTGAACACTGAAGCTTTCTTT
v_gene: TRBV7-9; j_gene: TRBJ1-1; abundance: few; len: 14; d_gene: .; CDR3aa: CASSLGVGGTEAFF; CDR3nt: TGTGCCAGCAGCCTAGGCGTGGGAGGGACTGAAGCTTTCTTT
v_gene: TRBV27; j_gene: TRBJ1-2; abundance: .; len: 15; d_gene: TRBD1; CDR3aa: CASSLVGQGNYGYTF; CDR3nt: TGTGCCAGCAGTTTAGTCGGACAGGGGAACTATGGCTACACCTTC
v_gene: TRBV7-9; j_gene: TRBJ1-1; abundance: few; len: 13; d_gene: .; CDR3aa: CASSRDSIAEAFF; CDR3nt: TGTGCCAGCAGCCGAGACAGTATAGCTGAAGCTTTCTTT
v_gene: TRBV2; j_gene: TRBJ2-5; abundance: .; len: 19; d_gene: TRBD2; CDR3aa: CASGRGLAGGPGLAETQYF; CDR3nt: TGTGCCAGCGGCAGAGGACTAGCGGGGGGGCCGGGATTGGCAGAGACCCAGTACTTC
v_gene: TRBV13; j_gene: TRBJ2-7; abundance: .; len: 13; d_gene: .; CDR3aa: CASSPPDSYEQYF; CDR3nt: TGTGCCAGCAGCCCCCCGGACAGTTACGAGCAGTACTTC
v_gene: TRBV23-1; j_gene: TRBJ1-3; abundance: .; len: 11; d_gene: .; CDR3aa: CDPGSGNTIYF; CDR3nt: TGCGACCCGGGCTCTGGAAACACCATATATTTT
v_gene: TRBV7-8; j_gene: TRBJ1-5; abundance: .; len: 14; d_gene: .; CDR3aa: CASSLDFSNQPQHF; CDR3nt: TGTGCCAGCAGCTTAGACTTTAGCAATCAGCCCCAGCATTTT
v_gene: TRBV7-2; j_gene: TRBJ2-1; abundance: few; len: 16; d_gene: TRBD2; CDR3aa: CASSWGPAGANNEQFF; CDR3nt: TGTGCCAGCAGCTGGGGCCCAGCGGGGGCAAACAATGAGCAGTTCTTC
v_gene: TRBV28; j_gene: TRBJ2-3; abundance: .; len: 15; d_gene: .; CDR3aa: CASRWGGGPTDTQYF; CDR3nt: TGTGCCAGCCGGTGGGGGGGCGGACCCACAGATACGCAGTATTTT
v_gene: TRBV4-2; j_gene: TRBJ1-5; abundance: .; len: 16; d_gene: .; CDR3aa: CASSQDAGAGNQPQHF; CDR3nt: TGTGCCAGCAGCCAAGATGCAGGGGCAGGCAATCAGCCCCAGCATTTT
v_gene: TRBV18; j_gene: TRBJ1-3; abundance: .; len: 14; d_gene: TRBD1; CDR3aa: CASSAGQAGNTIYF; CDR3nt: TGTGCCAGCTCAGCGGGACAGGCTGGAAACACCATATATTTT
v_gene: TRBV5-1; j_gene: TRBJ2-1; abundance: .; len: 13; d_gene: .; CDR3aa: CASYLNSVNEQFF; CDR3nt: TGCGCCAGTTACTTGAATTCTGTCAATGAGCAGTTCTTC
v_gene: TRBV7-9; j_gene: TRBJ2-3; abundance: .; len: 14; d_gene: .; CDR3aa: CASSLVASTDTQYF; CDR3nt: TGTGCCAGCAGCTTAGTAGCAAGCACAGATACGCAGTATTTT
v_gene: TRBV5-1; j_gene: TRBJ2-7; abundance: few; len: 13; d_gene: .; CDR3aa: CASSLAEGNEQYF; CDR3nt: TGCGCCAGCAGCTTGGCGGAGGGAAACGAGCAGTACTTC
v_gene: TRBV20-1; j_gene: TRBJ1-1; abundance: .; len: 11; d_gene: .; CDR3aa: CSAMNRAEAFF; CDR3nt: TGCAGTGCTATGAACCGGGCTGAAGCTTTCTTT
v_gene: TRBV7-2; j_gene: TRBJ1-2; abundance: .; len: 14; d_gene: .; CDR3aa: CASSLVAGLGGYTF; CDR3nt: TGTGCCAGCAGCTTAGTTGCAGGGCTGGGAGGCTACACCTTC